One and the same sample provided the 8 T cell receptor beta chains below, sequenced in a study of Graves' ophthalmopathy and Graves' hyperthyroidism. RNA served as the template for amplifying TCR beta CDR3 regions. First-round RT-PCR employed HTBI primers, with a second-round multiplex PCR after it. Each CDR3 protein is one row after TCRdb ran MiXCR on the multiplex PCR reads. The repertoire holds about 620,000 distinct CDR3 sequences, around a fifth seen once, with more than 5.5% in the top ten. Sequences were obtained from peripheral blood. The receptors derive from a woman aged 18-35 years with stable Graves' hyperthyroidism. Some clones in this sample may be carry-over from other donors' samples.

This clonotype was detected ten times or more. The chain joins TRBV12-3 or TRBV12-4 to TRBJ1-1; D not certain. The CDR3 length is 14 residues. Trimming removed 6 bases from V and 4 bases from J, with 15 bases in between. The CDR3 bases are TGTGCCAGCAGGGCCCGTGGGGTGGCCACTGAAGCTTTCTTT. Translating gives CASRARGVATEAFF.

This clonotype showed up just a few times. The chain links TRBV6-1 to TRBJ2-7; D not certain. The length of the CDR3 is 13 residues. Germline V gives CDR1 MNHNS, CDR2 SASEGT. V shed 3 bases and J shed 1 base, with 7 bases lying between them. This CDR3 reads CASSDLGSYEQYF. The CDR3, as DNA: TGTGCCAGCAGTGATTTGGGGTCCTACGAGCAGTACTTC.

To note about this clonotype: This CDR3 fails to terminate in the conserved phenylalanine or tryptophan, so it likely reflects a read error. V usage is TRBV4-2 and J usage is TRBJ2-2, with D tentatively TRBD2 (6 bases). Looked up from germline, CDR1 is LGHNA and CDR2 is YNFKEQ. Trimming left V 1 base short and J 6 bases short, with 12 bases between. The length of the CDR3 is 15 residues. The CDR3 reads CASSQATSGSGELFL. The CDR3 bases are TGTGCCAGCAGCCAAGCGACTAGTGGGTCCGGGGAGCTGTTTCTT.

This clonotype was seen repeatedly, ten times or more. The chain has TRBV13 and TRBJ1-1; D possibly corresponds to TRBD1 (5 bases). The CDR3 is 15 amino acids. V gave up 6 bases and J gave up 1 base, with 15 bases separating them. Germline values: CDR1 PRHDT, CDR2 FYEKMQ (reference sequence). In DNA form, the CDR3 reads TGTGCCAGCAGTCTGCGCAATACAGGGAACACTGAAGCTTTCTTT. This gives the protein CASSLRNTGNTEAFF.

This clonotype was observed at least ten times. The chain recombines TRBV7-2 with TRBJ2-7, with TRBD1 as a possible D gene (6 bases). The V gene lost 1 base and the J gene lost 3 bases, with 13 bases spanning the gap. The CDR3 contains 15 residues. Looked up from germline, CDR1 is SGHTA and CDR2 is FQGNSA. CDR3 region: CASSLGGTTNYEQYF. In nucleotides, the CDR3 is TGTGCCAGCAGCTTAGGGGGGACAACAAACTACGAGCAGTACTTC.

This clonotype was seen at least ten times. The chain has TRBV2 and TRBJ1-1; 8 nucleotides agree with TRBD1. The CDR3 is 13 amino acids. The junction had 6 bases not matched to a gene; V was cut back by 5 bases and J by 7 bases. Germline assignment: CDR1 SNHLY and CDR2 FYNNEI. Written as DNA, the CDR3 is TGTGCCAGCAGTCCGGGACAGGTCCTTGAAGCTTTCTTT. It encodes CASSPGQVLEAFF.

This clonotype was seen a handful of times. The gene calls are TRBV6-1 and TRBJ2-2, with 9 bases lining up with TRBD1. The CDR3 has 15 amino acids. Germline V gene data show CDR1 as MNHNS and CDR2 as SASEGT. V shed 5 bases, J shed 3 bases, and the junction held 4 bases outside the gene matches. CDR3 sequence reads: CASSPQGAYTGELFF. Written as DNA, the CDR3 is TGTGCCAGCAGTCCACAGGGGGCGTACACCGGGGAGCTGTTTTTT.

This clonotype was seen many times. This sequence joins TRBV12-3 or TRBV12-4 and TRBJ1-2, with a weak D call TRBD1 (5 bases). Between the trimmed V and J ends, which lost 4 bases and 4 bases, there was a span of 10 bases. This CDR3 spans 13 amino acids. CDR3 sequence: CASSSGGVYGYTF. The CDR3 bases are TGTGCCAGCAGTTCGGGGGGAGTCTATGGCTACACCTTC.